Sequencing of this T cell receptor beta chain was carried out in a study of molecular identifiers for immune sequencing clone quantification. The overall study: Split five ways in replicates, RNA from roughly 20,000 or 100,000 naive CD8 cells had four portions sequenced.

This clonotype was seen only a few times. CDR1 is DFQATT, CDR2 SNEGSKA, per germline (reference sequence). V shed 3 bases and J shed 9 bases, with 24 bases lying between them. The CDR3 spans 15 residues. TCRdb independently ran MiXCR on the PCR reads; one entry per CDR3 protein. The table has just over 35,000 distinct CDR3 sequences, 18% seen once. V is TRBV20-1 and J is TRBJ2-7; no reliable D call. The TCR was taken from a human donor in good health. Some libraries in this study had Jurkat cell RNA spiked in. Sequencing used naive CD8+ T cells from blood, with Jurkat cell RNA spiked in. The subset here: FACS-sorted CD8+CD4-CCR7+CD45RA+ naive T cells. CDR3 loop: CSARAEGPTYEWQYF. Written as DNA, the CDR3 is TGCAGTGCTAGGGCTGAAGGTCCAACATACGAGTGGCAGTACTTC.